This T cell receptor (beta chain) was observed in a study of patients and donors after allogeneic stem cell transplantation. The germline V gene has CDR1 SQVTM and CDR2 ANQGSEA. The trim removed 2 bases at V and 3 bases at J, leaving 1 base unmatched. The CDR3 loop spans 12 amino acids. TCRdb used MiXCR to reprocess the RT-PCR reads, holding one entry per CDR3 protein. The sample has approximately 200,000 distinct CDR3 sequences, more than 35% seen once; the top ten hold approximately 10%. This TCR derives from a human donor who was either an allogeneic HSCT recipient or a stem cell or donor lymphocyte infusion donor (not recorded which). It is not recorded whose cells these are; they may come from a transplant donor. The sample was blood, either unsorted or a sorted T cell fraction (not recorded which). V and J are TRBV29-1 and TRBJ2-7, with 7 positions matching TRBD1. CDR3 DNA sequence: TGCAGCGTTGAAACAGGGGACTACGAGCAGTACTTC. Translating it yields CSVETGDYEQYF.